The 32 T cell receptor beta chains given below trace back to one sample, sequenced in a study of T cell repertoires in cytomegalovirus infection. Their cognate antigens are unknown. In TCRdb, the reads were re-called with MiXCR into one record per CDR3 protein. The sample lists about 920,000 distinct CDR3 sequences, roughly 31% occurring once. This specimen consisted of cultured CD8+ T cells from PBMCs, obtained from culture after CMV antigen stimulation. The receptors were gathered from a human donor in good health (CMV status not recorded). Some clones in this sample may be carry-over from other donors' samples.

This clonotype appeared a few times. As DNA, the CDR3 is TGTGCCAGCAGCTTAGCAGACCCCAACACCGGGGAGCTGTTTTTT. It specifies CASSLADPNTGELFF. This chain connects TRBV7-9 to TRBJ2-2; D unclear. Germline assignment: CDR1 SEHNR and CDR2 FQNEAQ (reference sequence). The germline V and J ends were trimmed by 0 bases and 2 bases, with 7 bases remaining between them. CDR3 length: 15 residues.

This clonotype showed up just a few times. This chain uses TRBV11-3 with TRBJ2-7, with 8 positions matching TRBD2. Trimming cost V 1 base and J 3 bases; bases outside gene matches: 11. Germline loops: CDR1 SGHNT, CDR2 YENEEA. This CDR3 region has 17 residues. CDR3 protein: CASSLAGGGGRVYEQYF. The CDR3 DNA is TGTGCCAGCAGCTTAGCCGGAGGCGGGGGGCGCGTCTACGAGCAGTACTTC.

In its sample, this clonotype was seen many times. This chain uses TRBV7-9 with TRBJ1-2, with D uncertain. Trimming removed 1 base from V and 4 bases from J, with 10 bases in between. The CDR3 has 14 residues. CDR1 and CDR2 from the germline V gene are SEHNR and FQNEAQ (reference sequence). The DNA for the CDR3 is TGTGCCAGCAGCTTAGTCAGTAGCTCCTATGGCTACACCTTC. Translated: CASSLVSSSYGYTF.

This clonotype occurred once. J is TRBJ2-5 and V is TRBV29-1, with D perhaps TRBD2 (5 bases). V was clipped by 6 bases and J by 7 bases, with 15 bases between them. There are 12 residues in the CDR3. CDR1 is SQVTM, CDR2 ANQGSEA, per germline. DNA for the CDR3: TGCAGCGTGTTTGCGGACTGGGCGACCCAGTACTTC. This translates into CSVFADWATQYF. Together with reference TRBV29-1 and TRBJ2-5, the CDR3 gives the full variable domain: SAVISQKPSRDICQRGTSLTIQCQVDSQVTMMFWYRQQPGQSLTLIATANQGSEATYESGFVIDKFPISRPNLTFSTLTVSNMSPEDSSIYLCSVFADWATQYFGPGTRLLVL.

V usage is TRBV27 and J usage is TRBJ2-1; a weak D match, TRBD2 (6 bases). Trimming removed 4 bases at V and 10 bases at J, with 11 bases between. The germline gives CDR1 MNHEY, CDR2 SMNVEV (reference sequence). This CDR3 comprises 12 residues. The CDR3 DNA is TGTGCCAGCAGTTCGGCCGGGGGAGAGCAGTTCTTC. It is translated as CASSSAGGEQFF.

On this clonotype: A read error may produce the germline difference seen at one junction end. The chain couples TRBV7-4 to TRBJ1-1, with no clear D. The length of the CDR3 is 14 residues. In germline, CDR1 is SGHVT, CDR2 SQSDAQ. CDR3 DNA sequence: TGTGCCAGCAGCTTAGGATATGGGAACTCTGAAGCTTTCTTT. As protein: CASSLGYGNSEAFF.

This clonotype was seen only a few times. The rearrangement uses TRBV6-1 and TRBJ2-3; D call uncertain. Germline V gene lookup returns CDR1 MNHNS and CDR2 SASEGT. Trimming took off 5 bases at V and 2 bases at J, with 11 bases between the two ends. The CDR3 loop spans 14 amino acids. CDR3 sequence: CASSSEPHTDTQYF. The DNA of the CDR3 is TGTGCCAGCAGTTCCGAGCCGCACACAGATACGCAGTATTTT.

This chain uses TRBV27 with TRBJ1-6, with unresolved D. This CDR3 is 16 amino acids long. Germline CDR1 reads MNHEY; CDR2 reads SMNVEV (reference sequence). V was pared by 2 bases and J by 3 bases, with 11 bases between. DNA of the CDR3: TGTGCCAGCAGTTTAATAGCCTCAAACTATAATTCACCCCTCCACTTT. It translates to CASSLIASNYNSPLHF.

This chain joins TRBV6-2 or TRBV6-3 and TRBJ2-4, with D possibly TRBD1 on 5 matching bases. CDR1 is MNHEY, CDR2 SVGEGT, per germline. The length of the CDR3 is 14 residues. V lost 5 bases and J 5 bases, leaving 13 bases between the germline ends. The CDR3 loop reads CASSPSGIQNIQYF. CDR3 DNA: TGTGCCAGCAGTCCCTCAGGGATCCAAAACATTCAGTACTTC.

The CDR3 region is CASSPFSRGSVGYGYTF. The DNA for the CDR3 is TGTGCCAGCTCACCATTCTCCAGGGGGTCTGTGGGCTATGGCTACACCTTC. The J gene is TRBJ1-2, the V gene TRBV18, with TRBD1 matching 7 bases. Unmatched junction bases numbered 13, after V lost 2 bases and J lost 4 bases. CDR1 and CDR2 (germline): KGHSH, LQKENI. CDR3 length: 17 amino acids.

This rearrangement joins TRBV7-9 to TRBJ2-7; D might be TRBD1 (7 bases). The germline CDR1 and CDR2 sequences are SEHNR and FQNEAQ (reference sequence). V was pared by 10 bases and J by 2 bases, with 18 bases between. This CDR3 is 14 amino acids long. The CDR3 spells CATVPRGATYEQYF. In DNA, the CDR3 is TGTGCCACCGTACCCAGGGGGGCCACCTACGAGCAGTACTTC. Based on the CDR3 plus reference TRBV7-9 and TRBJ2-7, the full variable domain is DTGVSQNPRHKITKRGQNVTFRCDPISEHNRLYWYRQTLGQGPEFLTYFQNEAQLEKSRLLSDRFSAERPKGSFSTLEIQRTEQGDSAMYLCATVPRGATYEQYFGPGTRLTVT.

This clonotype has only a few counts. The chain combines TRBV6-5 with TRBJ1-2; D remains unclear. Looked up from germline, CDR1 is MNHEY and CDR2 is SVGAGI. Trimming took off 2 bases at V and 7 bases at J, with 11 bases between the two ends. The CDR3 length is 13 residues. The CDR3 loop reads CASSYGVTRGYTF. The CDR3 nucleotides read TGTGCCAGCAGTTACGGGGTAACGCGTGGCTACACCTTC.

The chain carries TRBV5-4 and TRBJ2-7; TRBD2 matches 9 bases. With V trimmed by 2 bases and J by 3 bases, 3 bases remained unmatched. The CDR3 length is 14 residues. Germline V gives CDR1 SGHNT, CDR2 YYREEE (reference sequence). CDR3 nucleotide sequence: TGTGCCAGCAGCTTTTCTAGCGGGGACTACGAGCAGTACTTC. It encodes CASSFSSGDYEQYF.

This chain connects TRBV28 to TRBJ2-3; TRBD2 matches 14 bases. Germline assignment: CDR1 MDHEN and CDR2 SYDVKM. This CDR3 has 17 residues. The V gene end was trimmed by 5 bases and the J gene end by 5 bases; junction bases not matched to a gene: 9. The CDR3 coding sequence is TGTGCCAGCAGTCTAGAGACTAGCGGGGGGGATCTAGATACGCAGTATTTT. Amino acids: CASSLETSGGDLDTQYF.

This clonotype has more than one count but fewer than ten. V is TRBV28 and J is TRBJ1-3, with 8 bases that match TRBD1. CDR1 MDHEN and CDR2 SYDVKM come from the germline V gene. The CDR3 has 15 residues. With V trimmed by 3 bases and J by 3 bases, 4 bases remained unmatched. CDR3 loop: CASSFPGGLGNTIYF. DNA for the CDR3: TGTGCCAGCAGTTTCCCAGGGGGCCTTGGAAACACCATATATTTT.

The rearrangement links TRBV29-1 to TRBJ2-7, with 8 positions matching TRBD2. The CDR3 has 13 amino acids. V was pared by 4 bases and J by 4 bases, with 6 bases of the junction left unmatched. CDR1 and CDR2 from the germline V gene are SQVTM and ANQGSEA. CDR3 protein: CSVAGGNLYEQYF. The CDR3 DNA reads TGCAGCGTTGCGGGGGGGAATTTATACGAGCAGTACTTC.

In this sample, this clonotype turned up many times. V usage is TRBV6-2 or TRBV6-3 and J usage is TRBJ1-1; D gene uncertain. Germline V CDR1 and CDR2: MNHEY, SVGEGT. Deletions cut 6 bases from V and 5 bases from J, with 13 bases between. The CDR3 is 13 amino acids. For the CDR3, the DNA is TGTGCCAGCAGCTATGGGGTAGGGACTGAAGCTTTCTTT. It yields the protein CASSYGVGTEAFF.

The CDR3 loop is CASYEDRRTEAFF. For the CDR3, the DNA is TGTGCCAGTTATGAGGACAGAAGGACTGAAGCTTTCTTT. The genes are TRBV28 and TRBJ1-1; possibly TRBD1 for D (6 bases). CDR3 size: 13 residues. From germline, CDR1 is MDHEN and CDR2 SYDVKM. Trimming pared 9 bases from V and 5 bases from J, leaving 16 bases between.

This clonotype was counted a few times. The chain has TRBV6-5 and TRBJ2-7; D remains ambiguous. Trimming took off 8 bases at V and 3 bases at J, with 5 bases between the two ends. The CDR3 loop spans 10 amino acids. Germline assignment: CDR1 MNHEY and CDR2 SVGAGI. The CDR3 here is CASGVYEQYF. The CDR3 region has the DNA TGTGCCAGCGGTGTCTACGAGCAGTACTTC.

The CDR3 loop is CATGTSRYNEQFF. The DNA for the CDR3 is TGTGCCACTGGGACTAGTAGGTACAATGAGCAGTTCTTC. This sequence joins TRBV12-3 or TRBV12-4 and TRBJ2-1, with 8 bases identical to TRBD2. This CDR3 spans 13 amino acids. Germline trimming cut 10 bases from V and 4 bases from J; bases unmatched to any gene: 6.

This rearrangement joins TRBV7-9 to TRBJ2-7; TRBD1 aligns across 8 bases. Germline assignment: CDR1 SEHNR and CDR2 FQNEAQ (reference sequence). CDR3 length equals 15 residues. Unmatched junction bases numbered 5, after V lost 2 bases and J lost 2 bases. The chain's CDR3 is CASSLTQDRAYEQYF. The CDR3 coding sequence is TGTGCCAGCAGCTTAACACAGGACAGGGCCTACGAGCAGTACTTC. Supplemented by reference TRBV7-9 and TRBJ2-7, the full variable domain reads DTGVSQNPRHKITKRGQNVTFRCDPISEHNRLYWYRQTLGQGPEFLTYFQNEAQLEKSRLLSDRFSAERPKGSFSTLEIQRTEQGDSAMYLCASSLTQDRAYEQYFGPGTRLTVT.

This clonotype came up many times. The rearrangement links TRBV19 to TRBJ1-2; the D is unclear. CDR3 size: 17 residues. Germline V gives CDR1 LNHDA, CDR2 SQIVND (reference sequence). V was shortened by 0 bases and J by 6 bases, with 20 bases between the two germline ends. The CDR3 spells CASSIEGTIAAIHGYTF. The CDR3 nucleotides read TGTGCCAGTAGTATAGAGGGAACTATTGCGGCCATCCATGGCTACACCTTC. The complete variable domain, with remaining parts taken from reference TRBV19 and TRBJ1-2, reads DGGITQSPKYLFRKEGQNVTLSCEQNLNHDAMYWYRQDPGQGLRLIYYSQIVNDFQKGDIAEGYSVSREKKESFPLTVTSAQKNPTAFYLCASSIEGTIAAIHGYTFGSGTRLTVV.

The rearrangement joins TRBV24-1 to TRBJ2-3, with D maybe TRBD1 (6 bases). The CDR3 spans 15 residues. V dropped 9 bases and J dropped 0 bases, with 15 bases sitting between them. From germline, CDR1 is KGHDR and CDR2 SFDVKD. Here the CDR3 DNA reads TGTGCCACCTCCCCGGACAGTCTAAGCACAGATACGCAGTATTTT. This sequence encodes CATSPDSLSTDTQYF.

V gene TRBV12-3 or TRBV12-4 combines with J gene TRBJ2-1; 10 bases agree with TRBD2. CDR3 length: 16 residues. The ends lost 5 bases at V and 5 bases at J; junction bases unmatched: 9. In nucleotides, the CDR3 is TGTGCCAGCAGTCCATACGGGACTAGCGATAACAATGAGCAGTTCTTC. Translation gives CASSPYGTSDNNEQFF.

CDR3 protein: CASSSMMGLENEQYF. The CDR3 bases are TGTGCCAGCAGTTCCATGATGGGCTTGGAGAACGAGCAGTACTTC. V gene TRBV27 combines with J gene TRBJ2-7; no clear D. V dropped 4 bases and J dropped 5 bases, with 18 bases sitting between them. CDR3 length: 15 amino acids. CDR1 MNHEY and CDR2 SMNVEV come from the germline V gene (reference sequence).

This chain connects TRBV7-9 to TRBJ1-1; D is unclear. The CDR3 covers 12 residues. Trimming removed 8 bases from V and 2 bases from J, with 9 bases in between. Germline-derived CDR1 and CDR2 are SEHNR and FQNEAQ (reference sequence). This CDR3 reads CASLQSNTEAFF. As DNA, the CDR3 is TGTGCCAGCTTACAAAGTAACACTGAAGCTTTCTTT.

As regards this clonotype: With a much larger clone just one base away, this may be a read error. The chain carries TRBV18 and TRBJ1-5; tentatively, D is TRBD1 (6 bases). Germline CDR1 is KGHSH and CDR2 is LQKENI. The CDR3 consists of 15 residues. CDR3 in DNA: TGTGTCAGCTCACCAGGACAGTATAGCAATCAGCCCCAGCATTTT. As protein: CVSSPGQYSNQPQHF.

The chain is built from TRBV11-2 and TRBJ1-2; TRBD1 might be the D (5 bases). From germline, CDR1 is SGHAT and CDR2 FQNNGV. V lost 5 bases and J lost 6, with 16 bases in between. This CDR3 contains 14 residues. CDR3 region: CASSRGVGLDGYTF. The DNA of the CDR3 is TGTGCCAGCAGCCGGGGGGTGGGACTCGATGGCTACACCTTC.

The gene calls are TRBV3-1 and TRBJ2-7; TRBD1 aligns across 10 bases. J was trimmed by 6 bases and V by 2 bases; bases with no gene match: 10. CDR1 and CDR2 from the germline V gene are LGHDT and YNNKEL (reference sequence). The CDR3 is 16 amino acids. The CDR3 here is CASSQFGTGDYVEQYF. The CDR3 DNA reads as TGTGCCAGCAGCCAATTCGGGACAGGGGACTACGTCGAGCAGTACTTC.

The genes are TRBV7-8 and TRBJ2-5; D is perhaps TRBD1 (6 bases). This CDR3 comprises 17 residues. CDR1 is SGHVS and CDR2 is FQNEAQ in the germline V gene. The V end lost 1 base, the J end lost 5 bases, and 20 bases lay between the germline ends. CDR3 nucleotides: TGTGCCAGCAGCTTAGAGAGGGACACCCTGGGGTCGGAGACCCAGTACTTC. This sequence encodes CASSLERDTLGSETQYF.

This clonotype was seen only a few times. The chain has TRBV7-8 and TRBJ2-7; D not certain. Trimming cost V 5 bases and J 5 bases, with 10 bases left between them. Germline lookup yields CDR1 SGHVS and CDR2 FQNEAQ. The CDR3 runs 12 residues. CDR3 sequence reads: CASSVGTHEQYF. For the CDR3, the DNA is TGTGCCAGCAGCGTCGGAACCCACGAGCAGTACTTC. The full variable domain, with the rest looked up from reference TRBV7-8 and TRBJ2-7, is GAGVSQSPRYKVAKRGQDVALRCDPISGHVSLFWYQQALGQGPEFLTYFQNEAQLDKSGLPSDRFFAERPEGSVSTLKIQRTQQEDSAVYLCASSVGTHEQYFGPGTRLTVT.

Note on this clonotype: A read error may be the cause here, since a much bigger clone is one base away. In DNA, the CDR3 is TGTGCCAGCAGCCCCAGTAATGAGAAGTTCTTC. Amino acid sequence: CASSPSNEKFF. This chain joins TRBV7-6 and TRBJ2-1; D remains ambiguous. Germline V gene sequence: CDR1 SGHVS, CDR2 FNYEAQ. The CDR3 length is 11 residues.